This is a list of T cell receptor beta chains from one sample in a study of blood T cell repertoires in COVID-19. Generated by immunoSEQ multiplex PCR, the TCRdb table keeps only in-frame clones and is missing some. The table records about 170,000 clones, 85% to 90% of them present only once. Sequencing was performed on peripheral blood. The source is a man aged 45 to 65 who had recovered from COVID-19. CDR3s include the opening cysteine and the closing phenylalanine or tryptophan. D genes are given only for firm matches. Size is omitted from some rows. Given values are once, few, many or a class for expanded clones.

v_gene	d_gene	j_gene	abundance	CDR3aa	CDR3nt
TRBV2	NA	TRBJ1-1	NA	CASSGATAEAFF	TGTGCCAGCAGTGGGGCTACGGCTGAAGCTTTCTTT
TRBV3-1/TRBV3-2	TRBD2	TRBJ2-1	few	CASSQEDPSGRAPYNEQFF	TGTGCCAGCAGCCAAGAAGACCCTAGCGGGAGGGCTCCCTACAATGAGCAGTTCTTC
TRBV5-5	NA	TRBJ2-7	NA	CASSSRDLSSYEQYF	TGTGCCAGCAGCTCCCGGGACTTGAGCTCCTACGAGCAGTACTTC
TRBV7-9	TRBD1	TRBJ1-6	NA	CASSTGGQGRSPLHF	TGTGCCAGCAGCACTGGGGGACAGGGAAGATCACCCCTCCACTTT
TRBV7-9	TRBD1	TRBJ1-1	NA	CASSPGTGRGNTEAFF	TGTGCCAGCAGCCCCGGGACAGGGAGGGGGAACACTGAAGCTTTCTTT
TRBV28	NA	TRBJ1-3	NA	CASSPTGSGNTIYF	TGTGCCAGCAGTCCGACAGGCTCTGGAAACACCATATATTTT
TRBV6-5	NA	TRBJ1-4	NA	CATGETGFDEKLFF	TGTGCCACCGGAGAGACAGGATTCGATGAAAAACTGTTTTTT
TRBV5-1	NA	TRBJ2-5	NA	CASSLEGGPQETQYF	TGCGCCAGCAGCCTCGAGGGGGGGCCTCAAGAGACCCAGTACTTC
TRBV7-2	TRBD1	TRBJ2-7	NA	CASSSRTGASYEQYF	TGTGCCAGCAGCTCTCGGACAGGGGCCTCCTACGAGCAGTACTTC
TRBV2	NA	TRBJ2-1	NA	CASSVRGGDEEQFF	TGTGCCAGCAGTGTGAGGGGGGGCGACGAAGAGCAGTTCTTC
TRBV18	NA	TRBJ1-3	few	CASSQSSGGSGNTIYF	TGTGCCAGCTCACAATCCTCCGGGGGTTCGGGAAACACCATATATTTT
TRBV7-9	NA	TRBJ1-5	once	CASSFGRGSNQPQHF	TGTGCCAGCAGCTTTGGCAGGGGTAGCAATCAGCCCCAGCATTTT
TRBV3-1/TRBV3-2	TRBD2	TRBJ2-1	NA	CASSQFRGGAYNEQFF	TGTGCCAGCAGCCAGTTTCGCGGGGGGGCCTACAATGAGCAGTTCTTC
TRBV29-1	NA	TRBJ1-2	NA	CSARTTGLGGYTF	TGCAGCGCCCGAACTACAGGGTTAGGTGGCTACACCTTC
TRBV4-1	NA	TRBJ2-2	few	CASSQDELAPGELFF	TGCGCCAGCAGCCAAGATGAACTCGCCCCCGGGGAGCTGTTTTTT
TRBV9	NA	TRBJ2-3	NA	CASSLGGISTDTQYF	TGTGCCAGCAGCTTGGGCGGGATTAGCACAGATACGCAGTATTTT
TRBV6-5	TRBD1	TRBJ1-1	NA	CASSFLQGYTEAFF	TGTGCCAGCAGTTTCCTACAGGGGTACACTGAAGCTTTCTTT
TRBV6-5	TRBD2	TRBJ2-7	few	CATKAGVSYEQYF	TGTGCCACCAAAGCGGGGGTCTCCTACGAGCAGTACTTC
TRBV3-1/TRBV3-2	NA	TRBJ1-2	once	CASSQDRRGYGYTF	TGTGCCAGCAGCCAAGATCGCAGGGGTTATGGCTACACCTTC
TRBV2	NA	TRBJ1-1	NA	CASSRGENTEAFF	TGTGCCAGCAGCCGGGGGGAGAACACTGAAGCTTTCTTT
TRBV18	TRBD1	TRBJ1-1	few	CASSPPGQSMNTEAFF	TGTGCCAGCTCACCACCGGGACAGAGTATGAACACTGAAGCTTTCTTT
TRBV7-8	TRBD2	TRBJ2-7	NA	CASSVSLADSYEQYF	TGTGCCAGCAGCGTCTCACTAGCGGACTCCTACGAGCAGTACTTC
TRBV12-3/TRBV12-4	NA	TRBJ1-2	NA	CASSHQPVGYTF	TGTGCCAGCAGCCACCAACCGGTCGGCTACACCTTC
TRBV5-4	TRBD1	TRBJ2-7	NA	CASSSGTGNSYEQYF	TGTGCCAGCAGCTCCGGGACAGGCAACTCCTACGAGCAGTACTTC
TRBV11-2	TRBD1	TRBJ1-4	NA	CASSPGQGATNEKLFF	TGTGCCAGCAGCCCCGGACAGGGTGCGACTAATGAAAAACTGTTTTTT
TRBV15	TRBD2	TRBJ2-5	NA	CATSRDGTSGSLEETQYF	TGTGCCACCAGCAGAGATGGGACTAGCGGGAGTCTGGAAGAGACCCAGTACTTC
TRBV20-1	NA	TRBJ1-1	NA	CSASFGGRGTEAFF	TGCAGTGCAAGTTTTGGGGGCCGAGGCACTGAAGCTTTCTTT
TRBV7-2	TRBD1	TRBJ2-5	NA	CASSLGQRKETQYF	TGTGCCAGCAGCCTGGGACAGCGGAAGGAGACCCAGTACTTC
TRBV27	NA	TRBJ2-7	NA	CASSPDYSYEQYF	TGTGCCAGCAGTCCAGACTATTCCTACGAGCAGTACTTC
TRBV29-1	NA	TRBJ2-3	NA	CSALRDTDTQYF	TGCAGCGCCCTACGGGACACAGATACGCAGTATTTT
TRBV2	TRBD1	TRBJ1-2	NA	CASAQRGQGYTF	TGTGCCAGCGCCCAAAGGGGACAGGGCTACACCTTC
TRBV2	TRBD2	TRBJ2-1	NA	CASSVTGTSGSINEQFF	TGTGCCAGCAGTGTCACAGGGACTAGCGGGAGTATCAATGAGCAGTTCTTC
TRBV7-2	NA	TRBJ1-1	once	CASSLATRQIRNTEAFF	TGTGCCAGCAGCTTAGCCACACGACAGATCCGAAACACTGAAGCTTTCTTT
TRBV5-4	TRBD2	TRBJ2-2	NA	CASSSLAGGLTGELFF	TGTGCCAGCAGCAGTCTAGCGGGGGGGCTTACCGGGGAGCTGTTTTTT
TRBV28	TRBD1	TRBJ1-5	NA	CASSITGTGYQPQHF	TGTGCCAGCAGTATTACCGGGACAGGGTATCAGCCCCAGCATTTT
TRBV5-1	NA	TRBJ1-1	NA	CASSLPDTVNTEAFF	TGCGCCAGCAGCTTGCCCGACACGGTGAACACTGAAGCTTTCTTT
TRBV19	TRBD1	TRBJ2-7	NA	CASSHPRTGDEQYF	TGTGCCAGTAGCCATCCTAGGACAGGGGACGAGCAGTACTTC
TRBV19	NA	TRBJ1-5	NA	CASTRQTNQPQHF	TGTGCCAGTACCAGGCAGACCAATCAGCCCCAGCATTTT
TRBV27	TRBD1	TRBJ2-4	NA	CASSVGGAKNIQYF	TGTGCCAGCAGTGTAGGGGGCGCCAAAAACATTCAGTACTTC
TRBV11-2	NA	TRBJ2-1	NA	CASSLGASNEQFF	TGTGCCAGCAGCTTAGGCGCCTCCAATGAGCAGTTCTTC